This TCR beta chain was recorded in a study of cytomegalovirus exposure and HLA in healthy donors. This clone occurred once. The CDR3 runs 14 residues. V lost 2 bases, J lost 5 bases, and 4 bases stayed unmatched. Per germline, CDR1 SGHAT and CDR2 FQNNGV. PCR primers comprised 60 Vbeta and 13 Jbeta primers. Libraries were prepared by immunoSEQ multiplex PCR; TCRdb keeps only in-frame clonotypes and omits some of them. This sample has about 200,000 clones, with over 75% found just once. The sample comprised PBMCs. The chain has TRBV11-2 and TRBJ2-7; TRBD1 aligns across 9 bases. This receptor was taken from a woman under 40 in good health and CMV-seronegative. The CDR3 protein is CASSLWDRENEQYF. As DNA, the CDR3 is TGTGCCAGCAGCTTATGGGACAGGGAGAACGAGCAGTACTTC.